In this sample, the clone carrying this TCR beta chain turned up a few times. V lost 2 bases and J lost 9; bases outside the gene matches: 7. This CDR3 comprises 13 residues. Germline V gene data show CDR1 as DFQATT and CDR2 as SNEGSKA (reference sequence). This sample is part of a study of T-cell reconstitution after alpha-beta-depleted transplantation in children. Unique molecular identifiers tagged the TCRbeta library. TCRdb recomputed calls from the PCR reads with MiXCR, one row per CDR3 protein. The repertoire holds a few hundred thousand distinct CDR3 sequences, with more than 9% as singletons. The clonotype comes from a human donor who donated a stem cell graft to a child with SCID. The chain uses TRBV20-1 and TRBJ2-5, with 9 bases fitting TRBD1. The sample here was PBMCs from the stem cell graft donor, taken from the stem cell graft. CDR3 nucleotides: TGCAGTGCTAGATCGGGACAGGGAGTCGCCCAGTACTTC. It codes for CSARSGQGVAQYF.